This is a list of T cell receptor beta chains from one sample in a study of blood T cell repertoires in COVID-19. The assay was immunoSEQ multiplex PCR, and TCRdb's table has in-frame clones only and misses some. The sample records about 220,000 clones, over 75% being singletons. The specimen sequenced was PBMCs or T cells enriched from blood (not recorded which). All receptors come from a woman aged 60-75 years who had recovered from COVID-19. Both conserved end residues are part of each CDR3. The D gene is left open where the match is weak. A row's size may be missing; if present it is once, few, many or a size class.

J	V	D	size	CDR3	DNA
TRBJ1-5	TRBV10-3	-	few	CAISGEAEQPQHF	TGTGCCATCAGTGGGGAGGCGGAACAGCCCCAGCATTTT
TRBJ2-7	TRBV5-6	-	-	CASSLAVSYEQYF	TGTGCCAGCAGCTTGGCAGTTTCCTACGAGCAGTACTTC
TRBJ2-7	TRBV6-5	-	-	CASSLQGSSYEQYF	TGTGCCAGCAGTCTACAGGGTAGCTCCTACGAGCAGTACTTC
TRBJ1-1	TRBV28	TRBD1	once	CASGSGGTEAFF	TGTGCCAGCGGTTCAGGGGGGACTGAAGCTTTCTTT
TRBJ1-5	TRBV4-2	-	-	CASSLNRASNQPQHF	TGTGCCAGCAGCCTGAACAGGGCGAGCAATCAGCCCCAGCATTTT
TRBJ1-5	TRBV19	-	-	CASSIGEDQPQHF	TGTGCCAGTAGTATAGGAGAAGATCAGCCCCAGCATTTT
TRBJ1-1	TRBV5-1	TRBD1	few	CASSFGQGLRNTEAFF	TGCGCCAGCAGTTTCGGACAGGGTCTAAGGAACACTGAAGCTTTCTTT
TRBJ1-5	TRBV6-5	-	-	CASSPGYRNQPQHF	TGTGCCAGCAGTCCAGGGTATCGCAATCAGCCCCAGCATTTT
TRBJ1-1	TRBV9	TRBD1	once	CASSVGDSEAFF	TGTGCCAGCAGCGTAGGGGACAGTGAAGCTTTCTTT
TRBJ1-1	TRBV20-1	-	-	CRARVNTEAFF	TGCAGAGCCAGGGTGAACACTGAAGCTTTCTTT
TRBJ1-4	TRBV2	TRBD1	-	CASSEGGTLQGKLFF	TGTGCCAGCAGTGAAGGGGGGACCCTACAGGGGAAACTGTTTTTT
TRBJ2-3	TRBV3-1/TRBV3-2	-	-	CASSQSLLGGDTQYF	TGTGCCAGCAGCCAAAGTCTACTGGGGGGAGATACGCAGTATTTT
TRBJ1-6	TRBV18	-	-	CASSLDTVRNSPLHF	TGTGCCAGCTCACTAGACACCGTCCGTAATTCACCCCTCCACTTT
TRBJ2-7	TRBV5-6	-	few	CASSSGPGDLYEQYF	TGTGCCAGCAGCTCCGGGCCGGGGGACCTTTACGAGCAGTACTTC
TRBJ2-7	TRBV5-4	-	-	CASSGQGAYEQYF	-
TRBJ1-6	TRBV2	TRBD1	-	CASLSRQGGISPLHF	TGTGCCAGCCTATCGCGGCAGGGGGGAATTTCACCCCTCCACTTT
TRBJ1-6	TRBV6-6	-	-	CASLKGESSYNSPLHF	TGTGCCAGCCTAAAGGGGGAGAGCTCCTATAATTCACCCCTCCACTTT
TRBJ2-1	TRBV11-1	-	-	CASSLGPSSYNEQFF	TGTGCCAGCAGCTTAGGTCCGAGCTCCTACAATGAGCAGTTCTTC
TRBJ2-7	TRBV10-2	TRBD2	once	CASSESSGSAYEQYF	TGCGCCAGCAGTGAGTCAAGCGGGAGCGCCTACGAGCAGTACTTC
TRBJ1-5	TRBV6-6	-	-	CASSSRQDNQPQHF	TGTGCCAGCAGTTCGCGTCAGGATAATCAGCCCCAGCATTTT
TRBJ2-1	TRBV7-9	-	-	CASSLLEPNEQFF	TGTGCCAGCAGCTTATTGGAGCCCAATGAGCAGTTCTTC
TRBJ2-1	TRBV24-1	TRBD1	-	CATSESNRGAEQFF	TGTGCCACCAGTGAATCGAACAGGGGTGCGGAGCAGTTCTTC
TRBJ2-5	TRBV7-9	-	once	CASSSRETQYF	TGTGCCAGCAGCTCTCGGGAGACCCAGTACTTC
TRBJ2-5	TRBV5-6	TRBD2	-	CASSFGGGAETQYF	TGTGCCAGCAGTTTTGGCGGGGGGGCGGAGACCCAGTACTTC
TRBJ1-3	TRBV5-6	-	-	CASSLQVPGNTIYF	TGTGCCAGCAGCTTGCAGGTTCCTGGAAACACCATATATTTT
TRBJ1-6	TRBV15	-	few	CATSRDQRPNRALNSPLHF	TGTGCCACCAGCAGAGATCAGCGACCGAACAGGGCGCTTAATTCACCCCTCCACTTT
TRBJ1-1	TRBV5-1	TRBD1	-	CASSLGGLEGANTEAFF	TGCGCCAGCAGCTTGGGTGGTTTGGAGGGGGCGAACACTGAAGCTTTCTTT
TRBJ2-7	TRBV7-8	-	-	CASSFDSGYEQYF	TGTGCCAGCAGCTTCGACAGTGGCTACGAGCAGTACTTC
TRBJ1-1	TRBV27	TRBD1	once	CASSTRGRLTEAFF	TGTGCCAGCAGTACCAGGGGGCGTTTGACTGAAGCTTTCTTT
TRBJ2-3	TRBV4-2	-	-	CASSQALLGDTQYF	TGTGCCAGCAGCCAAGCATTACTAGGAGATACGCAGTATTTT
TRBJ2-5	TRBV5-1	TRBD2	once	CASSLGGSGVTQYF	TGCGCCAGCAGCTTAGGCGGGAGTGGGGTGACCCAGTACTTC
TRBJ1-4	TRBV7-9	-	few	CASSSRGQGEKLFF	TGTGCCAGCAGCTCCAGGGGCCAGGGTGAAAAACTGTTTTTT
TRBJ2-5	TRBV12-3/TRBV12-4	-	-	CASSLREETQYF	TGTGCCAGCAGTTTACGCGAAGAGACCCAGTACTTC
TRBJ1-1	TRBV4-1	TRBD1	-	CASSRPGQGNTEAFF	TGCGCCAGCAGCCGACCTGGACAGGGGAACACTGAAGCTTTCTTT